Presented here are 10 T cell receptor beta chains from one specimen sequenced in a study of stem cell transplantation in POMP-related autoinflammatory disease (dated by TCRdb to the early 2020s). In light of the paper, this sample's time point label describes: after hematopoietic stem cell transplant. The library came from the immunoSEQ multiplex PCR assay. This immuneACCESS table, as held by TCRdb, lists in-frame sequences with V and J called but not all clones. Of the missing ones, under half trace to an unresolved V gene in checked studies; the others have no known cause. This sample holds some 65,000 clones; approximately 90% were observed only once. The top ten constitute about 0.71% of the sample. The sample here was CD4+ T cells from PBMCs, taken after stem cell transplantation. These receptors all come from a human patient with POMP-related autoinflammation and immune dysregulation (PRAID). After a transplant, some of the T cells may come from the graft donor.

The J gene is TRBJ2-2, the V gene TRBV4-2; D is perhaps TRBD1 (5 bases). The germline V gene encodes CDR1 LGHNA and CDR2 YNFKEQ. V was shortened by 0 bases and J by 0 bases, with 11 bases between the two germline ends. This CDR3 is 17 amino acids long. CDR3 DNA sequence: TGTGCCAGCAGCCAAGACTGGACATTGGCGAACACCGGGGAGCTGTTTTTT. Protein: CASSQDWTLANTGELFF.

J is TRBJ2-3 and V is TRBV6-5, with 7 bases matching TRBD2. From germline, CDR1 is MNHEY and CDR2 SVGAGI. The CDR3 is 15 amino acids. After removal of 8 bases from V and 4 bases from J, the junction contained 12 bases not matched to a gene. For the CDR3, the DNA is TGTGCCAGCGGCGGGGCGGGGGTGCGCCCAGATACGCAGTATTTT. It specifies CASGGAGVRPDTQYF.

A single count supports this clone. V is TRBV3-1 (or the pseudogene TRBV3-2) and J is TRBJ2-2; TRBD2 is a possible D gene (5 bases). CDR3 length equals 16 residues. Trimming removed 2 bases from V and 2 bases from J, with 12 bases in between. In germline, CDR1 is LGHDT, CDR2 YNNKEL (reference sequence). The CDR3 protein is CASSQPPSGNTGELFF. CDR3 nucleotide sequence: TGTGCCAGCAGCCAACCCCCGAGCGGAAACACCGGGGAGCTGTTTTTT.

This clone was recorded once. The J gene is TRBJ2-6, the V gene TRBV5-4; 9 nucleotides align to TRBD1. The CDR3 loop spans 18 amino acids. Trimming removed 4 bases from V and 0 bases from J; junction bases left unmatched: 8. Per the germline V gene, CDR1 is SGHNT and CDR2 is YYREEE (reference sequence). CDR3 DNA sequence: TGTGCCAGCAGCACCGGACAGGGGAGTCACTCTGGGGCCAACGTCCTGACTTTC. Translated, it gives CASSTGQGSHSGANVLTF.

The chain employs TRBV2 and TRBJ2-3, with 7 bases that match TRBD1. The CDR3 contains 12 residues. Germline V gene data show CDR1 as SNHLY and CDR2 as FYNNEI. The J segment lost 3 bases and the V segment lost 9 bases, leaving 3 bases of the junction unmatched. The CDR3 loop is CARTGYTDTQYF. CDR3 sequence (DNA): TGTGCCAGGACAGGGTATACAGATACGCAGTATTTT.

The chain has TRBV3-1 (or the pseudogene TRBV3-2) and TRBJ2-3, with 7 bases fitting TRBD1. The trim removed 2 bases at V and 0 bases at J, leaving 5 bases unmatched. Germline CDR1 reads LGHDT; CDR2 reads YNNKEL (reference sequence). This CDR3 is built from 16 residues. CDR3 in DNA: TGTGCCAGCAGCCAATACGGGGACAGTAGCACAGATACGCAGTATTTT. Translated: CASSQYGDSSTDTQYF.

The CDR3 sequence: CASSKFPRQGERRSSYEQYF. In nucleotides, the CDR3 is TGTGCCAGCAGCAAGTTCCCCCGACAAGGGGAACGGAGGAGCTCCTACGAGCAGTACTTC. The rearrangement links TRBV21-1 to TRBJ2-7. TRBV21-1 is described as a pseudogene. The CDR3 has 20 amino acids.

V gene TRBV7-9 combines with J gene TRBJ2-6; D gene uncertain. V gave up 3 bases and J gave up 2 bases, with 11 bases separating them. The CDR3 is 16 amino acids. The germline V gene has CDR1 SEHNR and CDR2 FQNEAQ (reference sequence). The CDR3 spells CASSFSLFPGANVLTF. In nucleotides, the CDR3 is TGTGCCAGCAGCTTCTCATTGTTCCCTGGGGCCAACGTCCTGACTTTC.

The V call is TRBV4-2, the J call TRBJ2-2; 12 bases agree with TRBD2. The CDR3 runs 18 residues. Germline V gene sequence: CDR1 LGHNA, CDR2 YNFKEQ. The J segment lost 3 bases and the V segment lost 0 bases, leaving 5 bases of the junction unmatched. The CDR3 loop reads CASSQERLAGGDTGELFF. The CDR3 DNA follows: TGTGCCAGCAGCCAAGAACGGCTAGCGGGGGGGGACACCGGGGAGCTGTTTTTT.

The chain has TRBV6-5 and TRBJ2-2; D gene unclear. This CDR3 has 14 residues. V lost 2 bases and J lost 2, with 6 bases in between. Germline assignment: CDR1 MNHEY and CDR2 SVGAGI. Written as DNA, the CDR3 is TGTGCCAGCAGTTACAACAGAAACACCGGGGAGCTGTTTTTT. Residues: CASSYNRNTGELFF.